A selection of T cell receptor beta chains follows, all from one sample in a study of T-cell reconstitution after alpha-beta-depleted transplantation in children. Using its own MiXCR run on the PCR reads, TCRdb lists one record per CDR3 protein. Among 450,000 to 550,000 distinct CDR3 sequences listed, roughly 10% were seen once. The sample was PBMCs, mostly from graft donor cells, taken 180 days after TCRalphabeta/CD19-depleted stem cell transplant. These receptors originate from a female patient between 2 and 15 years old who had a stem cell transplant for aplastic anemia, so the T cells may come from the graft donor. CDR3s include the opening cysteine and the closing phenylalanine or tryptophan. The D gene is left open where the match is weak. Expanded clones get a size class; other rows say once, few or many, or leave the size out.

J: TRBJ2-5; V: TRBV28; D: .; size: few; DNA: TGTGCCAGCAGTTTAAGTACGGGAATAAGGGAAGAGACCCAGTACTTC; CDR3: CASSLSTGIREETQYF
J: TRBJ2-1; V: TRBV20-1; D: .; size: few; DNA: TGCAGTGCTAATAGTAGGCTCTACAATGAGCAGTTCTTC; CDR3: CSANSRLYNEQFF
J: TRBJ2-3; V: TRBV9; D: .; size: few; DNA: TGTGCCAGCAGGTTGATAGATACGCAGTATTTT; CDR3: CASRLIDTQYF
J: TRBJ1-4; V: TRBV4-2; D: TRBD1; size: many; DNA: TGTGCCAGCAGCCAAGGCCGGGACAGGGTGCGCGAAAAACTGTTTTTT; CDR3: CASSQGRDRVREKLFF
J: TRBJ2-1; V: TRBV9; D: TRBD2; size: few; DNA: TGTGCCAGCAGCCAAAGTCTAGCGGGGAAGAATGAGCAGTTCTTC; CDR3: CASSQSLAGKNEQFF
J: TRBJ1-4; V: TRBV7-9; D: .; size: .; DNA: TGTGCCAGCAGCCCCCGGTTAAGGGAGAACAATGAAAAACTGTTTTTT; CDR3: CASSPRLRENNEKLFF
J: TRBJ1-4; V: TRBV29-1; D: TRBD1; size: .; DNA: TGCAGCGTCGGCCTCCGGGGCAGGGGGCAGGAAAAACTGTTTTTT; CDR3: CSVGLRGRGQEKLFF
J: TRBJ2-1; V: TRBV7-9; D: .; size: many; DNA: TGTGCCAGCAGCTTCGGAGGCGAGACGGAGCAGTTCTTC; CDR3: CASSFGGETEQFF
J: TRBJ2-7; V: TRBV6-5; D: TRBD1; size: .; DNA: TGTGCCAGCAGTTCCCCGGGACAGGCAGGGGCCTACGAGCAGTACTTC; CDR3: CASSSPGQAGAYEQYF
J: TRBJ1-5; V: TRBV29-1; D: .; size: .; DNA: TGCAGCGTTCGAAACGGAGGGAGCAATCAGCCCCAGCATTTT; CDR3: CSVRNGGSNQPQHF
J: TRBJ2-2; V: TRBV6-5; D: .; size: few; DNA: TGTGCCAGCAGCCCGGCCGGGACAAAGAACACCGGGGAGCTGTTTTTT; CDR3: CASSPAGTKNTGELFF
J: TRBJ1-1; V: TRBV14; D: .; size: few; DNA: TGTGCCAGCAGCTATACAAAAGGGACTGAAGCTTTCTTT; CDR3: CASSYTKGTEAFF
J: TRBJ2-1; V: TRBV4-1; D: .; size: few; DNA: TGCGCCAGCAGCCCGCTCGGGATAGGACGAGGGGGAGATGAGCAGTTCTTC; CDR3: CASSPLGIGRGGDEQFF
J: TRBJ1-2; V: TRBV12-3/TRBV12-4; D: .; size: few; DNA: TGTGCCAGCAGCAAGGACAGCTATGGCTACACCTTC; CDR3: CASSKDSYGYTF
J: TRBJ2-5; V: TRBV25-1; D: .; size: few; DNA: TGTGCCAGCAGGGTAGCAGAGACCCAGTACTTC; CDR3: CASRVAETQYF
J: TRBJ2-5; V: TRBV19; D: .; size: .; DNA: TGTGCCAGTAGCAGGGATCAAGAGACCCAGTACTTC; CDR3: CASSRDQETQYF
J: TRBJ2-7; V: TRBV12-3/TRBV12-4; D: TRBD2; size: .; DNA: TGTGCCAGCAGTGGGGGGTGGCGGGAGGGCCCGTACGAGCAGTACTTC; CDR3: CASSGGWREGPYEQYF